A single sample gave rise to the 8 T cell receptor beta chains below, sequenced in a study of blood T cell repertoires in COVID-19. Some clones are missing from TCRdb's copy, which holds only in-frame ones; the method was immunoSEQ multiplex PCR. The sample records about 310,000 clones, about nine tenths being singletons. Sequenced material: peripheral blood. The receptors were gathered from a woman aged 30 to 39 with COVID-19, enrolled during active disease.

CDR3: CASSLVAGPSYNEQFF. Here the CDR3 DNA reads TGCGCCAGCAGCTTGGTAGCGGGACCGTCCTACAATGAGCAGTTCTTC. This chain links TRBV5-1 with TRBJ2-1, with 8 positions matching TRBD2. CDR3 size: 16 residues. CDR1 and CDR2 (germline): SGHRS, YFSETQ. The junction had 3 bases not matched to a gene; V was cut back by 0 bases and J by 1 base.

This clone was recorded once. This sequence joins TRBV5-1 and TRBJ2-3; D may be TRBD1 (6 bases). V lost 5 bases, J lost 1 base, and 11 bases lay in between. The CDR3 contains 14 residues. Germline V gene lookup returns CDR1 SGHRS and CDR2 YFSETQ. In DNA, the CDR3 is TGCGCCAGCAGAACAGGGTCGGGCACAGATACGCAGTATTTT. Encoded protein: CASRTGSGTDTQYF.

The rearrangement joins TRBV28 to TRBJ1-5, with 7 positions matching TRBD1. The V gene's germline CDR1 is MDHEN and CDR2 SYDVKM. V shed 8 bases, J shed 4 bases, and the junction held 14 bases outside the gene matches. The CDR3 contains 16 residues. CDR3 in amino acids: CASCDRERAPNQPQHF. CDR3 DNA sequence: TGTGCCAGCTGTGACAGGGAGAGGGCTCCGAATCAGCCCCAGCATTTT. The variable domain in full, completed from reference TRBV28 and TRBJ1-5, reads DVKVTQSSRYLVKRTGEKVFLECVQDMDHENMFWYRQDPGLGLRLIYFSYDVKMKEKGDIPEGYSVSREKKERFSLILESASTNQTSMYLCASCDRERAPNQPQHFGDGTRLSIL.

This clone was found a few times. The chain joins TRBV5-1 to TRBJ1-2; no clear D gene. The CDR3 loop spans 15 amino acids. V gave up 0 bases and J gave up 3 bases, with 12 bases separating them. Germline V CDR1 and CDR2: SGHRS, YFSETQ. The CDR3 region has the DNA TGCGCCAGCAGCTTGGACGGTCTCCGGGACTATGGCTACACCTTC. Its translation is CASSLDGLRDYGYTF.

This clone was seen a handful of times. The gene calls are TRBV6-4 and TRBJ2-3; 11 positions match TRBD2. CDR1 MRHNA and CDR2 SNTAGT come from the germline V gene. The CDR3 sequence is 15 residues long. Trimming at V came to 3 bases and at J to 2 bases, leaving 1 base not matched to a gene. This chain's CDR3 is CASSDSGRATDTQYF. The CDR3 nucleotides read TGTGCCAGCAGTGATAGCGGGAGGGCCACAGATACGCAGTATTTT.

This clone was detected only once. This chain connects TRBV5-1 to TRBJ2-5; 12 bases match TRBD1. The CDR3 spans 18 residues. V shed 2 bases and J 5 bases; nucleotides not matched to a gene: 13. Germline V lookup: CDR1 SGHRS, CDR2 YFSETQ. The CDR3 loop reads CASSFSSYGTGGWETQYF. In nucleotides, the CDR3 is TGCGCCAGCAGCTTCTCTTCATACGGGACAGGGGGCTGGGAGACCCAGTACTTC.

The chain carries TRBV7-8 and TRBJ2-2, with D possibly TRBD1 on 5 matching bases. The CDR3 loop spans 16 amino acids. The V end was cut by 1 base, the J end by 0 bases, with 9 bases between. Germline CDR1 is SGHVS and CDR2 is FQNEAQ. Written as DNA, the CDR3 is TGTGCCAGCAGCTTAGGCAGGGCCGCGAACACCGGGGAGCTGTTTTTT. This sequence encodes CASSLGRAANTGELFF.

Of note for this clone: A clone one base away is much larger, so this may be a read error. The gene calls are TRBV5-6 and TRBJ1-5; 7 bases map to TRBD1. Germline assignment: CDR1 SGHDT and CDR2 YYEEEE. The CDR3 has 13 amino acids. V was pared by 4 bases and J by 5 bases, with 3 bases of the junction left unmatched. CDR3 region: CASSPQGDQPQHF. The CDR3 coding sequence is TGTGCCAGCAGCCCCCAGGGGGATCAGCCCCAGCATTTT.